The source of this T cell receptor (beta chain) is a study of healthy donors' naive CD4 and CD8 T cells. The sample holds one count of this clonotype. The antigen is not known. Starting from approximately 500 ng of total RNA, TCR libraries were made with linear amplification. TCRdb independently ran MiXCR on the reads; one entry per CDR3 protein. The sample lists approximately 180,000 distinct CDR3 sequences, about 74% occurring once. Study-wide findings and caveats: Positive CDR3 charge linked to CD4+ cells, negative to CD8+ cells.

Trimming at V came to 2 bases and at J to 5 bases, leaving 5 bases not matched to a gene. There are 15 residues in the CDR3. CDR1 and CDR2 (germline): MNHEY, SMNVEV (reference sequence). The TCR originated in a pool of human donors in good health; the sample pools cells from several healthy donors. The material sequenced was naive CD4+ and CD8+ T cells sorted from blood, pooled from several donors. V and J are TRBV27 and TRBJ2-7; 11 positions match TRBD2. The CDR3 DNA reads TGTGCCAGCAGTTTAGGACTAGCGGGCGTCGACGAGCAGTACTTC. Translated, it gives CASSLGLAGVDEQYF.